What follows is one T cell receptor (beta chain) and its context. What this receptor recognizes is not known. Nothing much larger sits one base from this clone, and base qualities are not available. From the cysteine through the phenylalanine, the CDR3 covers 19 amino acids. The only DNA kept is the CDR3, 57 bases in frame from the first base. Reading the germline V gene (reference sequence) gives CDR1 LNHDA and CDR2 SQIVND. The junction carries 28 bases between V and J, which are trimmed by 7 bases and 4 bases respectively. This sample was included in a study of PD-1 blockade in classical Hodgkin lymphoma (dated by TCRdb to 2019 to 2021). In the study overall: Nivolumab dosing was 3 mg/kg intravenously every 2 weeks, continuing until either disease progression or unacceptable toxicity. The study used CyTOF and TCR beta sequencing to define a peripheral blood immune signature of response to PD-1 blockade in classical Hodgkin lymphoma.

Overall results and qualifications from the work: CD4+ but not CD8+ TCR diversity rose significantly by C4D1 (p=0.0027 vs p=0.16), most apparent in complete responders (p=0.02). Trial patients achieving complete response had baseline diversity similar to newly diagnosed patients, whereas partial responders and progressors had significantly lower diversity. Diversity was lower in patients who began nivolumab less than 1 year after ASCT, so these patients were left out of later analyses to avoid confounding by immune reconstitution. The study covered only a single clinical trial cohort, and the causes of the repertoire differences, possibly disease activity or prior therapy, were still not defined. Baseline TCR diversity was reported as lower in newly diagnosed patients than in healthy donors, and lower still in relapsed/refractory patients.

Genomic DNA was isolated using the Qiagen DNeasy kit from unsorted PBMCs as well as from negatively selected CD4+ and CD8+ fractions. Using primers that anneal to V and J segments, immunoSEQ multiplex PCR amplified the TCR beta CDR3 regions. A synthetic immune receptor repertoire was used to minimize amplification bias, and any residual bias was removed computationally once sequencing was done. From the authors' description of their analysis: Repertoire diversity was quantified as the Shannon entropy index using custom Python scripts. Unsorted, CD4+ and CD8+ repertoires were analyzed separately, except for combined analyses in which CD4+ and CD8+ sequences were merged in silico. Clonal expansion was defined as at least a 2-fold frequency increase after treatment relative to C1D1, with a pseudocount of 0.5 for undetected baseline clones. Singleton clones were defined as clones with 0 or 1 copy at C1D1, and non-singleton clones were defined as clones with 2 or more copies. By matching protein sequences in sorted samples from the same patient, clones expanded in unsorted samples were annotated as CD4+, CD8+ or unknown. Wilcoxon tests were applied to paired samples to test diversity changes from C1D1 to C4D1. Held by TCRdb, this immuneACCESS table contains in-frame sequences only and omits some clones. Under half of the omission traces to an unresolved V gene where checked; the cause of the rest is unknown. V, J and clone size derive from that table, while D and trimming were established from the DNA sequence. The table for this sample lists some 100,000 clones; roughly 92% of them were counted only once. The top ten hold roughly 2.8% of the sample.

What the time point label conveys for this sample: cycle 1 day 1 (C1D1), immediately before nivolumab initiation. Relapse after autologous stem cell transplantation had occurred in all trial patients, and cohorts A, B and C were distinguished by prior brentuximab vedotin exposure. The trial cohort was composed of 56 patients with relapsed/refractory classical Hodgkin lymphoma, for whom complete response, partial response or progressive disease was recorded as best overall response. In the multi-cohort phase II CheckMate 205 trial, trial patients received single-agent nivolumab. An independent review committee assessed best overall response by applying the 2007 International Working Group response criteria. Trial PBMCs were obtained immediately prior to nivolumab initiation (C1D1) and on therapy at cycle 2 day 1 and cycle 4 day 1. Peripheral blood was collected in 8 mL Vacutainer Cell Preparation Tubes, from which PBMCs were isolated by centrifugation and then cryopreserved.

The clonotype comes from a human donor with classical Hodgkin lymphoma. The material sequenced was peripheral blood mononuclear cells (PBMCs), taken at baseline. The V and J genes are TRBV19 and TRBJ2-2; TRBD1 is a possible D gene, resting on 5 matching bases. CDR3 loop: CASKSRQISLALGTGELFF. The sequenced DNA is TGTGCCAGTAAATCCCGACAGATATCGCTGGCCCTCGGCACCGGGGAGCTGTTTTTT.